This TCR beta chain derives from a study of beta chain features in type 1 diabetes. The authors sorted CD4+ naive, central memory, regulatory and stem cell-like memory cells via CD45RO/CCR7/CD25/CD127/CD95/CD27. Every isolated RNA sample was fully reverse transcribed, so sequencing captured expressed TCRB transcripts. The table came from immunoSEQ multiplex PCR; TCRdb's copy has only in-frame clones and leaves some out. In the table there are 600,000 to 750,000 clones, under 15% of which are singletons. Details on this clone: The antigen remains undetermined.

CDR3 length: 16 residues. Between the trimmed V and J ends, which lost 4 bases and 8 bases, there was a span of 20 bases. CDR1 is SGHAT, CDR2 FQNNGV, per germline. Study-wide results and caveats: Diminished insertions and augmented deletions at VDJ junctions characterized type 1 diabetes patients. Type 1 diabetes patients had moderately but significantly shorter TCRB CDR3s in all four CD4+ subsets. Naive, central memory and Treg TCRB repertoires seemed to resemble each other more closely in patients than they did in healthy donors.

Specimen: naive CD4+ T cells from blood. The V gene is TRBV11-2, the J gene TRBJ1-4, with D perhaps TRBD1 (6 bases). The sequence derives from a man younger than 45 with type 1 diabetes. CDR3 sequence (DNA): TGTGCCAGCAGCTACACTGTCGGACAGAGAAGGGAAAAACTGTTTTTT. It is translated as CASSYTVGQRREKLFF.